The clone carrying this T cell receptor beta chain was picked up a small number of times. Its antigen is not known. The sample originates from a study of TIL therapy for anti-PD-1-resistant metastatic lung cancer. Stated time point: pre-treatment sample, taken before nivolumab and TIL therapy. The tumor samples were excised metastases, mostly pleural nodules or supraclavicular lymph nodes. Patients were adults with stage 4 NSCLC. Findings and caveats of the study: Many TIL product clones were absent from baseline tumor, suggesting clonal contraction. The cohort had more treatment-naive, never-smoker and oncogene-addicted patients than typical.

The CDR3 consists of 13 residues. Germline CDR1 reads KGHSH; CDR2 reads LQKENI. V was clipped by 3 bases and J by 0 bases, with 5 bases between them. The libraries were made with immunoSEQ v3. Generated by immunoSEQ multiplex PCR, the TCRdb table keeps only in-frame clones and is missing some. The sample lists more than 25,000 clones; approximately 72% were seen once. The sequence came from a person aged 25-79 years with non-small cell lung cancer. This sample comprised tumor tissue, obtained at baseline. V usage is TRBV18 and J usage is TRBJ1-1; D not certain. Here the CDR3 reads CASSPPMNTEAFF. DNA for the CDR3: TGTGCCAGCTCACCCCCAATGAACACTGAAGCTTTCTTT.